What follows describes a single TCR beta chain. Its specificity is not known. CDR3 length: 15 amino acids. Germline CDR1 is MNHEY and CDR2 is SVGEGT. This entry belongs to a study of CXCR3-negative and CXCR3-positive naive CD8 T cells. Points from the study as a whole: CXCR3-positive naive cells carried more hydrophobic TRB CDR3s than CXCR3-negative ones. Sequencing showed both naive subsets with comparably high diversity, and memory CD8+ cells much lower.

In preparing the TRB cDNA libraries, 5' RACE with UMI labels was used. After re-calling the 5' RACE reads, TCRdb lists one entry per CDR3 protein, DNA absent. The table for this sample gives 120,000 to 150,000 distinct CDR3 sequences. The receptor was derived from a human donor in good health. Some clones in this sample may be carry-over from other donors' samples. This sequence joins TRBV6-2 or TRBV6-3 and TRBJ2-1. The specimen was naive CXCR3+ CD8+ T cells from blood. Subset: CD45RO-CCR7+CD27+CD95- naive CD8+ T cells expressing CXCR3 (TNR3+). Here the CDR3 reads CASSYRHLGHNEQFF.